This T cell receptor beta chain was retrieved from a study of cytomegalovirus exposure and HLA in healthy donors. Notes on the study in general: In a later analysis, common viral pathogens appeared linked to several of the most significant clusters. Later on, an analysis showed TCR association rates differing by HLA locus, with DRB1 the most and HLA-C the fewest.

With 60 Vbeta and 13 Jbeta primers, the PCR was carried out. Measured with immunoSEQ multiplex PCR; TCRdb has only the in-frame clones, and not every one. Of 100,000 or so clones listed, approximately 72% are singletons. In the case of this clone: Its antigen is currently unknown.

CDR3 length equals 14 residues. Unmatched junction bases numbered 5, after V lost 5 bases and J lost 3 bases. Germline CDR1 SGHNT, CDR2 YENEEA. The chain uses TRBV11-3 and TRBJ2-7, with 9 bases matching TRBD1. Sequencing used PBMCs. This clonotype was sampled from a man younger than 40 in good health and CMV-seronegative. CDR3 in amino acids: CASSARDRDYEQYF. CDR3 bases: TGTGCCAGCAGCGCCCGGGACAGGGACTACGAGCAGTACTTC.